This TCR beta chain was identified in a study of blood T cells in healthy people across ages. A second PCR of 7 to 11 cycles used a sample-barcoded 5' primer and a J-beta primer mix. Carrying 12 random nucleotides, a template-switch adaptor labeled each individual cDNA molecule. TCRdb reprocessed the 5' RACE reads with MiXCR, giving one entry per CDR3 protein. The repertoire holds some 920,000 distinct CDR3 sequences, with around 54% as singletons. Points on this clonotype: Its antigen is unidentified.

Whole-study results and caveats: Bulk PBMC profiling left naive and antigen-experienced comparisons inconclusive.

The CDR3 consists of 13 residues. The germline gives CDR1 DFQATT, CDR2 SNEGSKA (reference sequence). The V gene is TRBV20-1, the J gene TRBJ2-7; 7 positions match TRBD2. The J call is doubtful: the DNA matches TRBJ2-5 better. The sequenced material came from blood. The TCR comes from a woman aged 60 to 75 in good health. The CDR3 coding sequence is TGCAGTGCCAGCGCGGGGGTTCATGAGACCCAGTACTTC. The encoded protein is CSASAGVHETQYF.